This T cell receptor (beta chain) was obtained from a study of response to subunit inactivated influenza vaccine. V shed 1 base and J shed 8 bases, with 11 bases lying between them. This CDR3 is built from 13 residues. The germline gives CDR1 WSHSY, CDR2 SAAADI. This clonotype has ten or more counts. From the RT-PCR reads, TCRdb called clonotypes with MiXCR, one entry per CDR3 protein. The sample has about 500,000 distinct CDR3 sequences, around 7.9% seen once. The rearrangement links TRBV10-2 to TRBJ1-2; D call uncertain. The sequencing here drew on PBMCs from blood, taken 23 months after vaccination. This TCR was sampled from a man between 50 and 69 years old who received an inactivated influenza vaccine. The DNA for the CDR3 is TGCGCCAGCAGTGAGTGGTCCTCCATGGGCTACACCTTC. This codes for CASSEWSSMGYTF.